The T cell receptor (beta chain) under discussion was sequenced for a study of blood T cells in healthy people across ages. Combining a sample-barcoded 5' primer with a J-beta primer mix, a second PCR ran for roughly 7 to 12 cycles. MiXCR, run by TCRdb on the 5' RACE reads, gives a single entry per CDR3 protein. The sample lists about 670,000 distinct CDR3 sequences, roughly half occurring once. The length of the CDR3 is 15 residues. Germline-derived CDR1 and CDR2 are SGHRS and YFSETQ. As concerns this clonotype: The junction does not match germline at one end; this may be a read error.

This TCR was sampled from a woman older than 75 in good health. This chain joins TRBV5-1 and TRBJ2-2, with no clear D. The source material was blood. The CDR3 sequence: CACSLFGTNTGELFF. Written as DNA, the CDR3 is TGCGCCTGCAGCTTGTTTGGCACTAACACCGGGGAGCTGTTTTTT.